This T cell receptor beta chain is from a study of blood T cell repertoires in COVID-19. Study details: Nucleic acid was either cDNA or gDNA, and it came from T cells, B-cell-depleted T cells, or PBMCs.

The repertoire was sequenced with immunoSEQ multiplex PCR; TCRdb's copy has only in-frame clones and lacks some. The data show some 330,000 clones, 92% seen once. Allocation to cohorts depended on clinical history reported by the participants. This CDR3 is 15 amino acids long. In germline, CDR1 is LNHDA, CDR2 SQIVND (reference sequence). V dropped 4 bases and J dropped 7; count of bases not matched to a gene: 10. The receptor was isolated from a woman younger than 45 who had recovered from COVID-19. The sample was PBMCs or T cells enriched from blood (not recorded which). This chain connects TRBV19 to TRBJ2-7; 10 bases agree with TRBD1. The CDR3 region has the DNA TGTGCCAGTAGTACTACCAGACAGGGGGCTTGGGAGCAGTACTTC. Its translation is CASSTTRQGAWEQYF. Filled out from reference TRBV19 and TRBJ2-7, the complete variable domain reads DGGITQSPKYLFRKEGQNVTLSCEQNLNHDAMYWYRQDPGQGLRLIYYSQIVNDFQKGDIAEGYSVSREKKESFPLTVTSAQKNPTAFYLCASSTTRQGAWEQYFGPGTRLTVT.